The rows below give T cell receptor beta chains drawn from one sample of a study of cytomegalovirus exposure and HLA in healthy donors. Sequencing used immunoSEQ multiplex PCR; TCRdb keeps in-frame clones, though not all of them. The data show some 130,000 clones, 65% to 85% seen once. Sequences were obtained from PBMCs. The receptors were sampled from a man between 45 and 60 years old in good health and CMV-seronegative. Each CDR3 is given with its conserved first and last residue. D genes are given only for firm matches. Clone size is not always given. Where it is, it says once, few, many or a class for expanded clones.

cdr3_length: 14
v_call: TRBV19
j_call: TRBJ1-1
clone_size: NA
d_call: NA
cdr3_nt: TGTGCCAGTACCGAGGGATCACTCAACACTGAAGCTTTCTTT
cdr3_aa: CASTEGSLNTEAFF

cdr3_length: 14
v_call: TRBV28
j_call: TRBJ2-3
clone_size: NA
d_call: NA
cdr3_nt: TGTGCCAGCAGTTTATCCGCCATAGCAGATACGCAGTATTTT
cdr3_aa: CASSLSAIADTQYF

cdr3_length: 14
v_call: TRBV19
j_call: TRBJ2-2
clone_size: NA
d_call: TRBD1
cdr3_nt: TGTGCCAGTATCGCCAGGGGGCGAACCGGGGAGCTGTTTTTT
cdr3_aa: CASIARGRTGELFF

cdr3_length: 15
v_call: TRBV18
j_call: TRBJ2-7
clone_size: NA
d_call: NA
cdr3_nt: TGTGCCAGCTCACCACCCCAGGAAAGCTCCTACGAGCAGTACTTC
cdr3_aa: CASSPPQESSYEQYF

cdr3_length: 14
v_call: TRBV5-1
j_call: TRBJ2-7
clone_size: NA
d_call: NA
cdr3_nt: TGCGCCAGCAGCTTGGGCTGGCAGAAAGACGAGCAGTACTTC
cdr3_aa: CASSLGWQKDEQYF

cdr3_length: 13
v_call: TRBV29-1
j_call: TRBJ2-3
clone_size: NA
d_call: NA
cdr3_nt: TGCAGCGTTGAGGCCAGGGCCATAGATACGCAGTATTTT
cdr3_aa: CSVEARAIDTQYF

cdr3_length: 13
v_call: TRBV10-1
j_call: TRBJ2-1
clone_size: NA
d_call: NA
cdr3_nt: TGCGCCAGCAGTCCCCGGAGGGGTGATGAGCAGTTCTTC
cdr3_aa: CASSPRRGDEQFF

cdr3_length: 16
v_call: TRBV9
j_call: TRBJ1-4
clone_size: few
d_call: NA
cdr3_nt: TGTGCCAGCAGCGTAGGGGCCAACAGTTTTAATGAAAAACTGTTTTTT
cdr3_aa: CASSVGANSFNEKLFF

cdr3_length: 14
v_call: TRBV28
j_call: TRBJ2-7
clone_size: NA
d_call: TRBD2
cdr3_nt: TGTGCCAGCAGCCTTAGCGGGGTCCTCTACGAGCAGTACTTC
cdr3_aa: CASSLSGVLYEQYF

cdr3_length: 14
v_call: TRBV10-2
j_call: TRBJ2-1
clone_size: few
d_call: TRBD1
cdr3_nt: TGCGCCAGCAGGCCGGGACAGATCTACAATGAGCAGTTCTTC
cdr3_aa: CASRPGQIYNEQFF

cdr3_length: 13
v_call: TRBV5-4
j_call: TRBJ1-2
clone_size: NA
d_call: NA
cdr3_nt: TGTGCCAGCAGCTTCGGGGGGAACTATGGCTACACCTTC
cdr3_aa: CASSFGGNYGYTF

cdr3_length: 14
v_call: TRBV27
j_call: TRBJ2-7
clone_size: NA
d_call: TRBD1
cdr3_nt: TGTGCCAGCAGTTTCTGGGACAGGGTTGGCGAGCAGTACTTC
cdr3_aa: CASSFWDRVGEQYF

cdr3_length: 14
v_call: TRBV6-1
j_call: TRBJ1-3
clone_size: NA
d_call: TRBD1
cdr3_nt: TGTGCCACAGCTTCCGGGACAGGGAGAAACACCATATATTTT
cdr3_aa: CATASGTGRNTIYF

cdr3_length: 13
v_call: TRBV4-2
j_call: TRBJ2-5
clone_size: NA
d_call: NA
cdr3_nt: TGTGCCAGCAGCCAAGCCTTCCGGGAGACCCAGTACTTC
cdr3_aa: CASSQAFRETQYF

cdr3_length: 15
v_call: TRBV6-5
j_call: TRBJ2-1
clone_size: NA
d_call: NA
cdr3_nt: TGTGCCAGCAGTTCAGGGCGCATAAATTACAATGAGCAGTTCTTC
cdr3_aa: CASSSGRINYNEQFF

cdr3_length: 17
v_call: TRBV30
j_call: TRBJ2-2
clone_size: NA
d_call: NA
cdr3_nt: TGTGCCTGGAGTGCCCCCCGGGCGGGCCCTGCGACCGGGGAGCTGTTTTTT
cdr3_aa: CAWSAPRAGPATGELFF

cdr3_length: 14
v_call: TRBV2
j_call: TRBJ1-4
clone_size: NA
d_call: TRBD1
cdr3_nt: TGTGCCAGCAGTGCCGGGACAGGGGGCGAAAAACTGTTTTTT
cdr3_aa: CASSAGTGGEKLFF

cdr3_length: 17
v_call: TRBV7-9
j_call: TRBJ1-4
clone_size: NA
d_call: NA
cdr3_nt: TGTGCCAGCAGCTTATGGGTGGCCAACCCCGAGGGTGAAAAACTGTTTTTT
cdr3_aa: CASSLWVANPEGEKLFF

cdr3_length: 12
v_call: TRBV29-1
j_call: TRBJ2-7
clone_size: once
d_call: TRBD1
cdr3_nt: TGCAGCGGGGGGACAGGTAACTACGAGCAGTACTTC
cdr3_aa: CSGGTGNYEQYF

cdr3_length: 15
v_call: TRBV19
j_call: TRBJ2-7
clone_size: NA
d_call: TRBD1
cdr3_nt: TGTGCCAGTAGTCCCTACGGGACAGGTCCCTACGAGCAGTACTTC
cdr3_aa: CASSPYGTGPYEQYF

cdr3_length: 15
v_call: TRBV28
j_call: TRBJ1-2
clone_size: once
d_call: NA
cdr3_nt: TGTGCCAGCATACCAAGACAGACCCTTAACTATGGCTACACCTTC
cdr3_aa: CASIPRQTLNYGYTF

cdr3_length: 15
v_call: TRBV19
j_call: TRBJ2-7
clone_size: NA
d_call: TRBD2
cdr3_nt: TGTGCCAGTAGTATGAGCGGGGGTAACTCCTACGAGCAGTACTTC
cdr3_aa: CASSMSGGNSYEQYF

cdr3_length: 15
v_call: TRBV28
j_call: TRBJ2-6
clone_size: NA
d_call: TRBD1
cdr3_nt: TGTGCCAGCAGCCACAGGGGATCTGGGGCCAACGTCCTGACTTTC
cdr3_aa: CASSHRGSGANVLTF

cdr3_length: 11
v_call: TRBV2
j_call: TRBJ1-1
clone_size: NA
d_call: NA
cdr3_nt: TGTGCCAGTAGATCCGGGACTGAAGCTTTCTTT
cdr3_aa: CASRSGTEAFF

cdr3_length: 19
v_call: TRBV5-6
j_call: TRBJ1-5
clone_size: NA
d_call: TRBD1
cdr3_nt: TGTGCCAGCAGCCGTTGGGGTTTACAGGGGGGGAATAGCAATCAGCCCCAGCATTTT
cdr3_aa: CASSRWGLQGGNSNQPQHF

cdr3_length: 15
v_call: TRBV7-7
j_call: TRBJ2-3
clone_size: NA
d_call: TRBD2
cdr3_nt: TGTGCTAGCAGCCCGGGACTAGCTAGCACAGATACGCAGTATTTT
cdr3_aa: CASSPGLASTDTQYF

cdr3_length: 15
v_call: TRBV28
j_call: TRBJ1-5
clone_size: NA
d_call: NA
cdr3_nt: TGTGCCAGCAGTTTATTTGACAGTAGCAATCAGCCCCAGCATTTT
cdr3_aa: CASSLFDSSNQPQHF

cdr3_length: 15
v_call: TRBV14
j_call: TRBJ1-4
clone_size: NA
d_call: NA
cdr3_nt: TGTGCCAGCAGCCTACTCCCCGGGACACAAGAAAAACTGTTTTTT
cdr3_aa: CASSLLPGTQEKLFF

cdr3_length: 15
v_call: TRBV5-4
j_call: TRBJ2-5
clone_size: NA
d_call: NA
cdr3_nt: TGTGCCAGCAGCAAGGACAGAAGCCTCCAAGAGACCCAGTACTTC
cdr3_aa: CASSKDRSLQETQYF

cdr3_length: 11
v_call: TRBV7-2
j_call: TRBJ2-4
clone_size: NA
d_call: NA
cdr3_nt: TGTGCCAGCAGCTCACGGAACATTCAGTACTTC
cdr3_aa: CASSSRNIQYF

cdr3_length: 15
v_call: TRBV10-2
j_call: TRBJ2-3
clone_size: NA
d_call: TRBD1
cdr3_nt: TGCGCCAGCAGTGAGAAGGACAGGGGGCAAGATACGCAGTATTTT
cdr3_aa: CASSEKDRGQDTQYF

cdr3_length: 14
v_call: TRBV28
j_call: TRBJ2-1
clone_size: NA
d_call: NA
cdr3_nt: TGTGCCAGCAGTTTTTTGGACATGGGCCGAGAGCAGTTCTTC
cdr3_aa: CASSFLDMGREQFF

cdr3_length: 15
v_call: TRBV5-1
j_call: TRBJ2-1
clone_size: NA
d_call: TRBD1
cdr3_nt: TGCGCCAGCAGTTCGGGACAGGGGGCCTACAATGAGCAGTTCTTC
cdr3_aa: CASSSGQGAYNEQFF

cdr3_length: 15
v_call: TRBV6-5
j_call: TRBJ1-1
clone_size: NA
d_call: NA
cdr3_nt: TGTGCCACCCACCCGACGACAAAAAAGAACACTGAAGCTTTCTTT
cdr3_aa: CATHPTTKKNTEAFF

cdr3_length: 13
v_call: TRBV11-2
j_call: TRBJ2-2
clone_size: NA
d_call: NA
cdr3_nt: TGTGCCAGCAGTTCGGACATCACCGGGGAGCTGTTTTTT
cdr3_aa: CASSSDITGELFF

cdr3_length: 14
v_call: TRBV10-3
j_call: TRBJ2-7
clone_size: NA
d_call: TRBD1
cdr3_nt: TGTGCCATCAGTGCCGGGACAGAAGCTTACGAGCAGTACTTC
cdr3_aa: CAISAGTEAYEQYF

cdr3_length: 13
v_call: TRBV28
j_call: TRBJ1-4
clone_size: NA
d_call: TRBD1
cdr3_nt: TGTGCCAGCCTCGACAGGGGGCACGGAAAACTGTTTTTT
cdr3_aa: CASLDRGHGKLFF

cdr3_length: 16
v_call: TRBV5-1
j_call: TRBJ1-3
clone_size: once
d_call: TRBD1
cdr3_nt: TGCGCCAGCAGCTTGTCGGGACAGAGCTCTGGAAACACCATATATTTT
cdr3_aa: CASSLSGQSSGNTIYF

cdr3_length: 15
v_call: TRBV5-4
j_call: TRBJ2-4
clone_size: NA
d_call: TRBD1
cdr3_nt: TGTGCCAGCAGCTGGGGGAACAGGGGCCAAAACATTCAGTACTTC
cdr3_aa: CASSWGNRGQNIQYF

cdr3_length: 15
v_call: TRBV6-6
j_call: TRBJ2-7
clone_size: NA
d_call: NA
cdr3_nt: TGTGCCAGCAGTTACTCGGCAGGGATGGGCTACGAGCAGTACTTC
cdr3_aa: CASSYSAGMGYEQYF

cdr3_length: 15
v_call: TRBV5-4
j_call: TRBJ2-1
clone_size: few
d_call: TRBD2
cdr3_nt: TGTGCCAGCAGCTGGTCCGGGACTAGAGGCAATGAGCAGTTCTTC
cdr3_aa: CASSWSGTRGNEQFF

cdr3_length: 13
v_call: TRBV15
j_call: TRBJ2-7
clone_size: NA
d_call: TRBD2
cdr3_nt: TGTGCCTCAACGGCCCAAGCGGGAGGCGAGCAGTACTTC
cdr3_aa: CASTAQAGGEQYF

cdr3_length: 14
v_call: TRBV10-1
j_call: TRBJ2-5
clone_size: NA
d_call: NA
cdr3_nt: TGCGCCAGCAGCGACCCGGGAGAATCTGAGACCCAGTACTTC
cdr3_aa: CASSDPGESETQYF

cdr3_length: 17
v_call: TRBV30
j_call: TRBJ1-6
clone_size: few
d_call: NA
cdr3_nt: TGTGCCTGGAGTGTATATGACAGGAGCTCCTATAATTCACCCCTCCACTTT
cdr3_aa: CAWSVYDRSSYNSPLHF

cdr3_length: 14
v_call: TRBV10-1
j_call: TRBJ2-2
clone_size: NA
d_call: NA
cdr3_nt: TGCGCCAGCGGCCGACAGGGAGGAACCGGGGAGCTGTTTTTT
cdr3_aa: CASGRQGGTGELFF

cdr3_length: 14
v_call: TRBV29-1
j_call: TRBJ2-3
clone_size: NA
d_call: NA
cdr3_nt: TGCAGCGTCCGGATTGGACCAGCGGCAGATACGCAGTATTTT
cdr3_aa: CSVRIGPAADTQYF

cdr3_length: 15
v_call: TRBV5-4
j_call: TRBJ1-2
clone_size: NA
d_call: NA
cdr3_nt: TGTGCCAGCAGCTTGGACAGGTCCGACAACTATGGCTACACCTTC
cdr3_aa: CASSLDRSDNYGYTF

cdr3_length: 14
v_call: TRBV28
j_call: TRBJ1-2
clone_size: NA
d_call: NA
cdr3_nt: TGTGCCAGCAGTTTGTCCCCGAGCAGGGGTGGCTACACCTTC
cdr3_aa: CASSLSPSRGGYTF

cdr3_length: 15
v_call: TRBV28
j_call: TRBJ1-2
clone_size: NA
d_call: NA
cdr3_nt: TGTGCCAGCAGTTTGGGGCCTGTGGGAACCTATGGCTACACCTTC
cdr3_aa: CASSLGPVGTYGYTF